The rows below give T cell receptor beta chains drawn from one sample of a study of human T cells and chemical hapten exposure. One entry per CDR3 protein results from TCRdb running MiXCR on the RACE reads. In the table there are around 300,000 distinct CDR3 sequences, 4.5% to 7% of which are singletons. Here the sequenced sample was whole blood, taken in connection with sensitization to the hapten diphenylcyclopropenone (DPC). The receptor set was obtained from a woman aged 18-29 years with alopecia areata. Some clones in this sample may be carry-over from other donors' samples. CDR3s include the opening cysteine and the closing phenylalanine or tryptophan. D genes are given only for firm matches. The size entry is marked missing in some rows and otherwise reads once, few, many or a size class.

DNA: TGTGCCAGCAGTGAATATGGAACTGAAGCTTTCTTT
CDR3: CASSEYGTEAFF
J: TRBJ1-1
D: NA
length: 12
size: NA
V: TRBV25-1

DNA: TGTGCCAGCAGCTTGGGACACAGCTCCTACAATGAGCAGTTCTTC
CDR3: CASSLGHSSYNEQFF
J: TRBJ2-1
D: NA
length: 15
size: NA
V: TRBV5-8

DNA: TGTGCCAGCAGCCGAGACACCCTCCTAGGCACAGATACGCAGTATTTT
CDR3: CASSRDTLLGTDTQYF
J: TRBJ2-3
D: NA
length: 16
size: few
V: TRBV7-9

DNA: TGTGCCAGCAGTTTAGAAGAGGGGGCGATAGATACGCAGTATTTT
CDR3: CASSLEEGAIDTQYF
J: TRBJ2-3
D: TRBD1
length: 15
size: few
V: TRBV28

DNA: TGTGCCAGCTCACCATTCCCCGGTCAGGGGGGCAATCAGCCCCAGCATTTT
CDR3: CASSPFPGQGGNQPQHF
J: TRBJ1-5
D: TRBD1
length: 17
size: few
V: TRBV18

DNA: TGCGCCAGCAGCCAGCTTCCAGAGAACACTGAAGCTTTCTTT
CDR3: CASSQLPENTEAFF
J: TRBJ1-1
D: NA
length: 14
size: NA
V: TRBV4-3

DNA: TGTGCCACCCGCGCCCGGGACACCAGCTCCTATAATTCACCCCTCCACTTT
CDR3: CATRARDTSSYNSPLHF
J: TRBJ1-6
D: NA
length: 17
size: NA
V: TRBV6-5

DNA: TGTGCCACCAGCAGAGAGGGTCGGGCTAATGAAAAACTGTTTTTT
CDR3: CATSREGRANEKLFF
J: TRBJ1-4
D: NA
length: 15
size: few
V: TRBV15

DNA: TGCAGCGTTGAGAGAGGCAGTGTCCAAGAGACCCAGTACTTC
CDR3: CSVERGSVQETQYF
J: TRBJ2-5
D: NA
length: 14
size: NA
V: TRBV29-1

DNA: TGTGCCAGCAGCCAGTCGAATCGCGGGACTGAAGCTTTCTTT
CDR3: CASSQSNRGTEAFF
J: TRBJ1-1
D: NA
length: 14
size: few
V: TRBV4-2

DNA: TGCGCCAGCAGCCAAGATGGGACAGGGTGGCAGCCCCAGCATTTT
CDR3: CASSQDGTGWQPQHF
J: TRBJ1-5
D: TRBD1
length: 15
size: NA
V: TRBV4-1

DNA: TGTGCCAGCAGGACTACAGGGGGCGCCAGGAATGAGCAGTTCTTC
CDR3: CASRTTGGARNEQFF
J: TRBJ2-1
D: TRBD1
length: 15
size: many
V: TRBV14

DNA: TGTGCCAGCAGCCGCCGGTCCGGAAATCAGCCCCAGCATTTT
CDR3: CASSRRSGNQPQHF
J: TRBJ1-5
D: NA
length: 14
size: many
V: TRBV2

DNA: TGCAGTGCTAGGCCCGGGACTAGCGGTCTTACCTACGAGCAGTACTTC
CDR3: CSARPGTSGLTYEQYF
J: TRBJ2-7
D: TRBD2
length: 16
size: many
V: TRBV20-1

DNA: TGTGCCAGCAGCGTAGGCGAGCGGGGGACCTACGAGCAGTACTTC
CDR3: CASSVGERGTYEQYF
J: TRBJ2-7
D: TRBD2
length: 15
size: many
V: TRBV9

DNA: TGTGCCAGCACCTTAAGCTCGGCCGGGCAGGCTTTCTTT
CDR3: CASTLSSAGQAFF
J: TRBJ1-1
D: NA
length: 13
size: NA
V: TRBV7-8

DNA: TGTGCCAGCAGCCAAGAAAGGGGGAGGTGGACTGAAGCTTTCTTT
CDR3: CASSQERGRWTEAFF
J: TRBJ1-1
D: NA
length: 15
size: many
V: TRBV14

DNA: TGTGCCAGCAGCGTAGGACAATTCAACACTGAAGCTTTCTTT
CDR3: CASSVGQFNTEAFF
J: TRBJ1-1
D: NA
length: 14
size: NA
V: TRBV9

DNA: TGCGCCAGCAGCTTGGCTATGCTAGCGGGGGCCTACGAGCAGTACTTC
CDR3: CASSLAMLAGAYEQYF
J: TRBJ2-7
D: TRBD2
length: 16
size: many
V: TRBV5-1

DNA: TGTGCCATCAGTAACGGACAGGACTCCCCCGAGCAGTACTTC
CDR3: CAISNGQDSPEQYF
J: TRBJ2-7
D: TRBD1
length: 14
size: NA
V: TRBV10-3

DNA: TGTGCCATCAGTGAGTCGCTAGCCAATGAGCAGTTCTTC
CDR3: CAISESLANEQFF
J: TRBJ2-1
D: NA
length: 13
size: few
V: TRBV10-3

DNA: TGCAGCGTTGAGTCGGGACTAGCGGAATACAATGAGCAGTTCTTC
CDR3: CSVESGLAEYNEQFF
J: TRBJ2-1
D: TRBD2
length: 15
size: many
V: TRBV29-1

DNA: TGCAGTGCTAGAGATCGGATTTCACCCCTCCACTTT
CDR3: CSARDRISPLHF
J: TRBJ1-6
D: NA
length: 12
size: many
V: TRBV20-1

DNA: TGCAGCGGAGAACAGGGAAGCGAGCAGTACTTC
CDR3: CSGEQGSEQYF
J: TRBJ2-7
D: NA
length: 11
size: many
V: TRBV29-1

DNA: TGCAGTGCTAGAGTTGGACAGGCAGGGGATACGCAGTATTTT
CDR3: CSARVGQAGDTQYF
J: TRBJ2-3
D: TRBD1
length: 14
size: few
V: TRBV20-1

DNA: TGTGCCAGCAGCTTGGTAGGGGAGGCTAATGAAAAACTGTTTTTT
CDR3: CASSLVGEANEKLFF
J: TRBJ1-4
D: NA
length: 15
size: few
V: TRBV5-4

DNA: TGTGCCAGCAGTTTCCAACCTCAAGAGACCCAGTACTTC
CDR3: CASSFQPQETQYF
J: TRBJ2-5
D: NA
length: 13
size: few
V: TRBV27

DNA: TGTGCCAGCAGCTTGGAAAGATCAGGGCGTGAAAACATTCAGTACTTC
CDR3: CASSLERSGRENIQYF
J: TRBJ2-4
D: NA
length: 16
size: NA
V: TRBV5-6

DNA: TGTGCCAGCCCTTTGGGGGCAACGGACACCGGGGAGCTGTTTTTT
CDR3: CASPLGATDTGELFF
J: TRBJ2-2
D: NA
length: 15
size: NA
V: TRBV12-3/TRBV12-4

DNA: TGTGCCAGCAGCCAAGATAGGGGGGGGACCGGGAACACTGAAGCTTTCTTT
CDR3: CASSQDRGGTGNTEAFF
J: TRBJ1-1
D: NA
length: 17
size: NA
V: TRBV4-2

DNA: TGTGCCAGCAGTTCCCGAACAGGGGAAGATACGCAGTATTTT
CDR3: CASSSRTGEDTQYF
J: TRBJ2-3
D: TRBD1
length: 14
size: many
V: TRBV7-8

DNA: TGTGCCAGCAGCGAGGGGATGAGGAGCAATCAGCCCCAGCATTTT
CDR3: CASSEGMRSNQPQHF
J: TRBJ1-5
D: NA
length: 15
size: few
V: TRBV9

DNA: TGTGCCAGCAGCTCTGCGGGGGGCCGCGATACGCAGTATTTT
CDR3: CASSSAGGRDTQYF
J: TRBJ2-3
D: TRBD2
length: 14
size: few
V: TRBV7-3

DNA: TGTGCCAGCAGCCAAGGAAGGGGGGCCCCCTCCTACAATGAGCAGTTCTTC
CDR3: CASSQGRGAPSYNEQFF
J: TRBJ2-1
D: NA
length: 17
size: NA
V: TRBV4-2

DNA: TGTGCCAGCAGTTGGAGACTCATGAACACTGAAGCTTTCTTT
CDR3: CASSWRLMNTEAFF
J: TRBJ1-1
D: NA
length: 14
size: few
V: TRBV6-5

DNA: TGCGCCAGCAGCCAGCGGGGCCCCCCCACAGATACGCAGTATTTT
CDR3: CASSQRGPPTDTQYF
J: TRBJ2-3
D: TRBD2
length: 15
size: NA
V: TRBV5-1

DNA: TGTGCCAGCAGTTACTGGGCGGGTCCCGAAGCTTTCTTT
CDR3: CASSYWAGPEAFF
J: TRBJ1-1
D: NA
length: 13
size: NA
V: TRBV6-2/TRBV6-3

DNA: TGTGCCAGCAGCCCCGGCCAGGGGGAGGAACCCCTCCACTTT
CDR3: CASSPGQGEEPLHF
J: TRBJ1-6
D: TRBD1
length: 14
size: NA
V: TRBV13

DNA: TGTGCCAGCAGCTTAGGGCAGGGCCACTACGAGCAGTACTTC
CDR3: CASSLGQGHYEQYF
J: TRBJ2-7
D: NA
length: 14
size: NA
V: TRBV7-2

DNA: TGCGCCAGCAGCCAAGCCTTCGTCGCGGGGGCCTACGAGCAGTACTTC
CDR3: CASSQAFVAGAYEQYF
J: TRBJ2-7
D: TRBD2
length: 16
size: many
V: TRBV4-3

DNA: TGTGCCAGCAGTTACCGACAGGGGCTGAGGGAGCTGTTTTTT
CDR3: CASSYRQGLRELFF
J: TRBJ2-2
D: TRBD1
length: 14
size: few
V: TRBV6-2/TRBV6-3

DNA: TGTGCCAGCCGTACAGGGGGCCCGAACACCGGGGAGCTGTTTTTT
CDR3: CASRTGGPNTGELFF
J: TRBJ2-2
D: TRBD1
length: 15
size: many
V: TRBV19

DNA: TGTGCCAGCAGTCGGATAGCGGGGGCAGATACGCAGTATTTT
CDR3: CASSRIAGADTQYF
J: TRBJ2-3
D: TRBD2
length: 14
size: few
V: TRBV3-1

DNA: TGTGCCATCAGTGAGTCGCTGATAGGGACATATCAGCCCCAGCATTTT
CDR3: CAISESLIGTYQPQHF
J: TRBJ1-5
D: NA
length: 16
size: few
V: TRBV10-3

DNA: TGCGCCAGCAGCCAAGATGTCATGACAGGCTATGGCTACACCTTC
CDR3: CASSQDVMTGYGYTF
J: TRBJ1-2
D: NA
length: 15
size: many
V: TRBV4-3

DNA: TGTGCCAGCTCACCACGTCCTCCGGGACAGGGCCCCACAGATACGCAGTATTTT
CDR3: CASSPRPPGQGPTDTQYF
J: TRBJ2-3
D: TRBD1
length: 18
size: many
V: TRBV18